This T cell receptor beta chain emerged from a study of OX40 agonist ivuxolimab in advanced cancers. Germline-derived CDR1 and CDR2 are SQVTM and ANQGSEA. The CDR3 spans 12 residues. A note on this clone: Germline is not matched at one junction end, which may reflect a read error.

Produced via immunoSEQ multiplex PCR; TCRdb's table is partial and in-frame only. This table holds approximately 12,000 clones, 65% to 75% found once. The TCR comes from an adult with an advanced solid tumor such as melanoma, head and neck, liver or kidney cancer. This chain uses TRBV29-1 with TRBJ1-1; the D is unclear. Material: CD4+ or CD8+ T cells sorted from blood, obtained in a trial of the OX40 agonist ivuxolimab. The chain's CDR3 is CSVKDIDTEAFF. The CDR3 DNA reads as TGCAGCGTTAAAGATATAGACACTGAAGCTTTCTTT.